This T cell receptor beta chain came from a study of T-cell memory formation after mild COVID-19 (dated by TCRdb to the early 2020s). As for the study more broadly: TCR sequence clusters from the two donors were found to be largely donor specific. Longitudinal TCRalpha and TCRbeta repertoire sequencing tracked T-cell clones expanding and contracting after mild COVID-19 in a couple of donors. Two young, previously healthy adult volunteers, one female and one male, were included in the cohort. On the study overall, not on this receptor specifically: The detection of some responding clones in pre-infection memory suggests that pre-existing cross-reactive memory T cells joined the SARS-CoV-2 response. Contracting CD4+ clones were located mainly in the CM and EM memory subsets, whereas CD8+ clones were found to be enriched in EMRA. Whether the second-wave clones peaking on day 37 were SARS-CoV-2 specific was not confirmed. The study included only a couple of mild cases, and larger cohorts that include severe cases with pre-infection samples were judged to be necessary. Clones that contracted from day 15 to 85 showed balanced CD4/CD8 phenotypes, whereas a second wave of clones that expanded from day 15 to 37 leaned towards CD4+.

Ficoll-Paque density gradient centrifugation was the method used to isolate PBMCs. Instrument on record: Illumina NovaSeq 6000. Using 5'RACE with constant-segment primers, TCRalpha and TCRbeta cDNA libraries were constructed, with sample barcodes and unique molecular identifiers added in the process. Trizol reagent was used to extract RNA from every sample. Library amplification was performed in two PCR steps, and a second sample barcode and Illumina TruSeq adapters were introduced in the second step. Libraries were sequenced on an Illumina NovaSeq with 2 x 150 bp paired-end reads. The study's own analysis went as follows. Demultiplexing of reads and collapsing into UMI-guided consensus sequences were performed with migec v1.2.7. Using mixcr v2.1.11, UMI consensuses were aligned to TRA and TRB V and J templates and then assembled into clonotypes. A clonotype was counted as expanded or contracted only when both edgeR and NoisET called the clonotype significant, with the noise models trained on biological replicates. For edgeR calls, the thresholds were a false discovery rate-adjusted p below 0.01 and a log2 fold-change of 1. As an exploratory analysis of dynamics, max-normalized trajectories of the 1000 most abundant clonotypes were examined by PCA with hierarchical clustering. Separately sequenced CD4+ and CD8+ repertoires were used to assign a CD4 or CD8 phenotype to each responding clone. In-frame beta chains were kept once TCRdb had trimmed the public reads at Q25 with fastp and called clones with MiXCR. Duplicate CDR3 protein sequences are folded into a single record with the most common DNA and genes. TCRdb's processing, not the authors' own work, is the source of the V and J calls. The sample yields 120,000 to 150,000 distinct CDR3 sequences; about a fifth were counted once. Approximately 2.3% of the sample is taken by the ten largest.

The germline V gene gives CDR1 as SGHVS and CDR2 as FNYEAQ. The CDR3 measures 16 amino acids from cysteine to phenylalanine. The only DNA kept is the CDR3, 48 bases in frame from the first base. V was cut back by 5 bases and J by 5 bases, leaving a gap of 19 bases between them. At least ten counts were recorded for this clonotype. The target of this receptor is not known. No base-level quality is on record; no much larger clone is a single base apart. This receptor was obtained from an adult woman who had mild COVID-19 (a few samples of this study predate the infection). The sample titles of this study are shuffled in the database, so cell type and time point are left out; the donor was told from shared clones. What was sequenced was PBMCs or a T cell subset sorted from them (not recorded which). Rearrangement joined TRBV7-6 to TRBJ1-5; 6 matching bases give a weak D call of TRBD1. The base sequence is TGTGCCAGCAGCCCCAGCACGGGGGGCATGGATCAGCCCCAGCATTTT. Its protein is CASSPSTGGMDQPQHF.